This TCR beta chain appears in the sequencing data of a study of T cell responses to AZD1222 COVID-19 vaccine. Overall study context: Second-dose intervals of approximately 4 or approximately 12 weeks were pooled.

Clones were read by immunoSEQ multiplex PCR, and TCRdb kept only the in-frame ones, dropping some. This sample carries 110,000 or so clones, approximately 86% of them seen once, and the ten largest clones take over 3%. Germline V gives CDR1 LNHDA, CDR2 SQIVND (reference sequence). V lost 6 bases and J lost 8, with 28 bases in between. The CDR3 contains 17 residues. As for this clone: Antigen specificity is unknown.

Study-level points and caveats: Close to half of spike-specific TCRs reportedly recognize unmutated variant regions. Females outnumbered males among donors, who were mostly white British; clonal diversity was possibly underestimated.

This sequence joins TRBV19 and TRBJ1-2; D remains ambiguous. The specimen comprised peripheral blood, sampled on day 0 of AZD1222 vaccination. The clonotype was recovered from an adult in good health. The CDR3, as DNA: TGTGCCAGTAGCGCCCTCGGTAACGTCCTATTGACTGGCGGCTACACCTTC. Translation: CASSALGNVLLTGGYTF.